These 23 T cell receptor beta chains were all obtained from the same sample, sequenced in a study of Ad26.COV2.S vaccination and SARS-CoV-2 variants. Treatment defined: over 15 received Ad26.COV2.S at low or high dose, single or two shots; roughly five received placebo; per-sample allocation not given. Repertoires come from day 63 after the first vaccine or placebo injection. The repertoire was sequenced with immunoSEQ multiplex PCR; TCRdb's copy has only in-frame clones and lacks some. The sample has about 350,000 clones; 70% to 90% are singletons. The sequenced sample was peripheral blood, obtained in a trial of Ad26.COV2.S vaccine versus placebo. Receptor source: a person between 18 and 65 years old who received the Ad26.COV2.S COVID-19 vaccine or a placebo.

The V gene is TRBV5-1, the J gene TRBJ1-1; TRBD1 might be the D (6 bases). V was trimmed by 3 bases and J by 8 bases, leaving 14 bases between them. The length of the CDR3 is 13 residues. Germline lookup yields CDR1 SGHRS and CDR2 YFSETQ. CDR3 in amino acids: CASSYQRGVEAFF. DNA of the CDR3: TGCGCCAGCAGCTACCAAAGGGGGGTGGAAGCTTTCTTT. Full variable domain (rest looked up from reference TRBV5-1 and TRBJ1-1): KAGVTQTPRYLIKTRGQQVTLSCSPISGHRSVSWYQQTPGQGLQFLFEYFSETQRNKGNFPGRFSGRQFSNSRSEMNVSTLELGDSALYLCASSYQRGVEAFFGQGTRLTVV.

The CDR3 region is CASSSHLAGLSGANVLTF. The DNA for the CDR3 is TGTGCCAGCAGCTCACACTTAGCGGGGCTCTCTGGGGCCAACGTCCTGACTTTC. The chain links TRBV6-2 or TRBV6-3 to TRBJ2-6; 8 bases are shared with TRBD2. J lost 0 bases, V lost 6 bases, and 10 bases had no gene match. This CDR3 contains 18 residues. Germline CDR1 reads MNHEY; CDR2 reads SVGEGT.

The rearrangement links TRBV5-1 to TRBJ2-1; D not certain. V lost 0 bases and J lost 7, with 11 bases in between. The CDR3 runs to 14 residues. Germline V gene lookup returns CDR1 SGHRS and CDR2 YFSETQ. The chain's CDR3 is CASSLVGERNEQFF. For the CDR3, the DNA is TGCGCCAGCAGCTTGGTGGGCGAGCGAAATGAGCAGTTCTTC.

The rearrangement links TRBV4-3 to TRBJ2-1; D is ambiguous. The CDR3 has 16 amino acids. Trimming removed 0 bases at V and 2 bases at J, with 11 bases between. The germline gives CDR1 LGHNA, CDR2 YSLEER. The DNA for the CDR3 is TGCGCCAGCAGCCAAGATGGAAAATGGGCCTACAATGAGCAGTTCTTC. Protein sequence: CASSQDGKWAYNEQFF.

The V and J genes are TRBV6-5 and TRBJ2-5; D is uncertain. CDR1 is MNHEY and CDR2 is SVGAGI in the germline V gene. Trimming pared 3 bases from V and 0 bases from J, leaving 11 bases between. CDR3 length: 15 amino acids. The chain's CDR3 is CASSYDARYQETQYF. The CDR3 region has the DNA TGTGCCAGCAGTTATGATGCCCGGTACCAAGAGACCCAGTACTTC.

This clone showed up just once. This chain connects TRBV3-1 (or the pseudogene TRBV3-2) to TRBJ2-7; 7 bases align to TRBD1. Germline assignment: CDR1 LGHDT and CDR2 YNNKEL (reference sequence). The CDR3 sequence is 14 residues long. V lost 3 bases and J lost 6; bases outside the gene matches: 8. The DNA for the CDR3 is TGTGCCAGCAGCCAGGAGGACAGGCCGGGCGAGCAGTACTTC. It codes for CASSQEDRPGEQYF.

The chain links TRBV5-6 to TRBJ1-2; D unclear. Trimming left V 1 base short and J 1 base short, with 20 bases between. CDR1 and CDR2 (germline): SGHDT, YYEEEE. The length of the CDR3 is 18 residues. The CDR3: CASSLFSGPRINNYGYTF. The CDR3 coding sequence is TGTGCCAGCAGCTTGTTTTCGGGCCCTAGAATCAATAACTATGGCTACACCTTC.

The genes are TRBV7-8 and TRBJ2-7; either TRBD1 or TRBD2 may supply D (5 bases each). Trimming cost V 3 bases and J 2 bases, with 14 bases left between them. The CDR3 is 15 residues long. Germline assignment: CDR1 SGHVS and CDR2 FQNEAQ. The CDR3, as DNA: TGTGCCAGCAGCTTTGGGACCGGCAGCACCTACGAGCAGTACTTC. As protein: CASSFGTGSTYEQYF. The full variable domain, completed using reference TRBV7-8 and TRBJ2-7, is GAGVSQSPRYKVAKRGQDVALRCDPISGHVSLFWYQQALGQGPEFLTYFQNEAQLDKSGLPSDRFFAERPEGSVSTLKIQRTQQEDSAVYLCASSFGTGSTYEQYFGPGTRLTVT.

The CDR3 DNA follows: TGTGCCAGTAGTATTGGATTGCGAGGGGGTAGTTACACTGAAGCTTTCTTT. Translating gives CASSIGLRGGSYTEAFF. This chain connects TRBV19 to TRBJ1-1, with D possibly matching TRBD1 (6 bases). The CDR3 spans 17 residues. Trimming cost V 3 bases and J 3 bases, with 20 bases left between them. CDR1 LNHDA and CDR2 SQIVND come from the germline V gene (reference sequence).

The count of this clone is one. This sequence joins TRBV2 and TRBJ2-7; 11 nucleotides agree with TRBD2. The ends lost 8 bases at V and 3 bases at J; junction bases unmatched: 9. Germline-derived CDR1 and CDR2 are SNHLY and FYNNEI. The CDR3 covers 15 residues. CDR3 bases: TGTGCCAGCCTTGAGGGGACTAGCGGAGTCTACGAGCAGTACTTC. It specifies CASLEGTSGVYEQYF.

The chain combines TRBV4-3 with TRBJ2-3; 9 bases map to TRBD2. CDR1 is LGHNA, CDR2 YSLEER, per germline. V lost 1 base and J lost 4; bases outside the gene matches: 6. The CDR3 runs 16 residues. CDR3 nucleotides: TGCGCCAGCAGCCAAGGGCTAGCGGGGACCTCAGATACGCAGTATTTT. This translates into CASSQGLAGTSDTQYF.

The chain employs TRBV24-1 and TRBJ1-5; D not certain. V lost 1 base and J lost 0, with 3 bases in between. Germline CDR1 reads KGHDR; CDR2 reads SFDVKD. CDR3 length: 14 amino acids. This CDR3 is CATSDFSSNQPQHF. In DNA, the CDR3 is TGTGCCACCAGTGATTTTAGTAGCAATCAGCCCCAGCATTTT.

This clone was seen ten or more times. The sample holds other DNA sequences that translate to the same CDR3. The chain links TRBV9 to TRBJ1-3; D ambiguous. CDR1 is SGDLS and CDR2 is YYNGEE in the germline V gene. The CDR3 runs 11 residues. Deletions cut 4 bases from V and 4 bases from J, with 3 bases between. The CDR3, as DNA: TGTGCCAGCAGCAGAGGAAACACCATATATTTT. Its protein product is CASSRGNTIYF.

The V gene is TRBV5-1, the J gene TRBJ2-2; perhaps TRBD2 as D (6 bases). V lost 2 bases and J lost 1, with 12 bases in between. There are 16 residues in the CDR3. Germline loops: CDR1 SGHRS, CDR2 YFSETQ. The CDR3 nucleotides are TGCGCCAGCAGCTTCGGCGGTAGCGGGAACACCGGGGAGCTGTTTTTT. As protein: CASSFGGSGNTGELFF.

This sequence joins TRBV9 and TRBJ2-3, with D maybe TRBD1 (6 bases). The V end lost 0 bases, the J end lost 6 bases, and 14 bases lay between the germline ends. The CDR3 totals 15 residues. In germline, CDR1 is SGDLS, CDR2 YYNGEE. CDR3 sequence (DNA): TGTGCCAGCAGCGTAGAGGGTAAGGGGGAGGATACGCAGTATTTT. Protein sequence: CASSVEGKGEDTQYF. The complete variable domain, with remaining parts taken from reference TRBV9 and TRBJ2-3, reads DSGVTQTPKHLITATGQRVTLRCSPRSGDLSVYWYQQSLDQGLQFLIQYYNGEERAKGNILERFSAQQFPDLHSELNLSSLELGDSALYFCASSVEGKGEDTQYFGPGTRLTVL.

A word on this clone: Different DNA sequences within this sample yield the same CDR3. This chain joins TRBV6-5 and TRBJ2-1, with a weak D call TRBD1 (6 bases). V was trimmed by 9 bases and J by 7 bases, leaving 7 bases between them. Germline V gene data show CDR1 as MNHEY and CDR2 as SVGAGI. The CDR3 spans 10 residues. The DNA for the CDR3 is TGTGCCAGTCAGGGGAATGAGCAGTTCTTC. Protein product: CASQGNEQFF.

The chain has TRBV28 and TRBJ1-5; D is unclear. The CDR3 runs to 17 residues. The germline V and J ends were trimmed by 5 bases and 0 bases, with 17 bases remaining between them. In germline, CDR1 is MDHEN, CDR2 SYDVKM. The CDR3 region has the DNA TGTGCCAGCAGTCTCGCTGACACCTCCTATAGCAATCAGCCCCAGCATTTT. This sequence encodes CASSLADTSYSNQPQHF.

The V call is TRBV4-2, the J call TRBJ1-5, with D hard to call. The V end was cut by 4 bases, the J end by 4 bases, with 14 bases between. Per the germline V gene, CDR1 is LGHNA and CDR2 is YNFKEQ. The CDR3 sequence is 15 residues long. The CDR3 nucleotides are TGTGCCAGCAGCCCAGAGGATTACGGGAATCAGCCCCAGCATTTT. As protein: CASSPEDYGNQPQHF.

V usage is TRBV10-2 and J usage is TRBJ1-2; 9 bases align to TRBD1. The germline CDR1 and CDR2 sequences are WSHSY and SAAADI. With 6 bases clipped from V and 3 bases from J, the junction kept 8 bases outside the gene matches. The CDR3 totals 15 residues. The CDR3 is CASRPGTGKDYGYTF. Here the CDR3 DNA reads TGCGCCAGCAGGCCTGGGACAGGGAAGGACTATGGCTACACCTTC.

The chain joins TRBV18 to TRBJ2-5; 8 nucleotides agree with TRBD1. CDR3 length: 15 amino acids. V lost 4 bases to trimming and J lost 4 bases; unmatched junction nucleotides: 8. Germline V CDR1 and CDR2: KGHSH, LQKENI. The CDR3 spells CASSLLQGVGETQYF. In DNA form, the CDR3 reads TGTGCCAGCTCACTTCTACAGGGGGTTGGAGAGACCCAGTACTTC.

The chain links TRBV7-2 to TRBJ1-2; D gene uncertain. The CDR3 length is 11 residues. V was pared by 8 bases and J by 5 bases, with 9 bases between. CDR1 SGHTA and CDR2 FQGNSA come from the germline V gene. CDR3 coding DNA: TGTGCCAGCGCTTCGGGGTATGGCTACACCTTC. Its protein is CASASGYGYTF. The full variable domain, completed using reference TRBV7-2 and TRBJ1-2, is GAGVSQSPSNKVTEKGKDVELRCDPISGHTALYWYRQSLGQGLEFLIYFQGNSAPDKSGLPSDRFSAERTGGSVSTLTIQRTQQEDSAVYLCASASGYGYTFGSGTRLTVV.

This clone was seen a handful of times. The V call is TRBV9, the J call TRBJ2-7; TRBD2 is a possible D gene (6 bases). Germline V gives CDR1 SGDLS, CDR2 YYNGEE. This CDR3 has 14 amino acids. The ends were cut back, 4 bases at V and 5 bases at J, with 16 bases in the middle. The CDR3 DNA reads TGTGCCAGCAGCCCGAGAAGCGGGTTCGACGAGCAGTACTTC. As protein: CASSPRSGFDEQYF.

This clone showed up just once. The V and J genes are TRBV5-6 and TRBJ2-1; the match to TRBD2 covers 8 bases. The V gene's germline CDR1 is SGHDT and CDR2 YYEEEE. The CDR3 spans 15 residues. V dropped 3 bases and J dropped 4; count of bases not matched to a gene: 6. The CDR3 nucleotides are TGTGCCAGCAGCTGGACTAGCAGGATGTACAATGAGCAGTTCTTC. Translated, it gives CASSWTSRMYNEQFF.